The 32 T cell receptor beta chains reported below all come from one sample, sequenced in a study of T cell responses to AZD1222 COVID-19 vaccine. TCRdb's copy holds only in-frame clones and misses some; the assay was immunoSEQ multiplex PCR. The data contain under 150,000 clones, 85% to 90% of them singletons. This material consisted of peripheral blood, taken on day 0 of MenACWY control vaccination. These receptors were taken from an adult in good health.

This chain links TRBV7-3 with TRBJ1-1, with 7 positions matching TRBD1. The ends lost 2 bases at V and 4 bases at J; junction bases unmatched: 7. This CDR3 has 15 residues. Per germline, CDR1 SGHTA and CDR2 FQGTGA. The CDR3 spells CASSLATGRSTEAFF. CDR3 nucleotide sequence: TGTGCCAGCAGCTTAGCGACAGGGCGTAGCACTGAAGCTTTCTTT.

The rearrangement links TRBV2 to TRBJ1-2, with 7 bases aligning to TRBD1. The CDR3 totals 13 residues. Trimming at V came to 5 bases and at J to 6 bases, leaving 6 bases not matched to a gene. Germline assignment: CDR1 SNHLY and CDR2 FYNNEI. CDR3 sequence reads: CASSLGTADGYTF. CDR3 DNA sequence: TGTGCCAGCAGTCTTGGGACAGCTGATGGCTACACCTTC. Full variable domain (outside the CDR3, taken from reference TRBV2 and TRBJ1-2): EPEVTQTPSHQVTQMGQEVILRCVPISNHLYFYWYRQILGQKVEFLVSFYNNEISEKSEIFDDQFSVERPDGSNFTLKIRSTKLEDSAMYFCASSLGTADGYTFGSGTRLTVV.

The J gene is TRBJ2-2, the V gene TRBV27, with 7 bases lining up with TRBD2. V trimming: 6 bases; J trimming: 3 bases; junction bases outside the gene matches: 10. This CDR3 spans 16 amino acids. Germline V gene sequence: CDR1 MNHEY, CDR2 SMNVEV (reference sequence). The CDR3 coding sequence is TGTGCCAGCAGGCCCCAGCGCGGGAGTTACACCGGGGAGCTGTTTTTT. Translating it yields CASRPQRGSYTGELFF.

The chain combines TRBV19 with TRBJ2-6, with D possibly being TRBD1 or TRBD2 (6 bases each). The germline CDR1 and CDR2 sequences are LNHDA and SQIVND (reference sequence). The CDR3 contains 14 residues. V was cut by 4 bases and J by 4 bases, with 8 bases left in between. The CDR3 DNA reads TGTGCCAGTAGTACGGGGGCCGGGGCCAACGTCCTGACTTTC. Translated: CASSTGAGANVLTF. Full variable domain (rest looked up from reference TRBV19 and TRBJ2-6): DGGITQSPKYLFRKEGQNVTLSCEQNLNHDAMYWYRQDPGQGLRLIYYSQIVNDFQKGDIAEGYSVSREKKESFPLTVTSAQKNPTAFYLCASSTGAGANVLTFGAGSRLTVL.

This CDR3 reads CASSPTGTVQYF. Here the CDR3 DNA reads TGTGCCAGCAGCCCGACGGGGACAGTGCAGTACTTC. The chain has TRBV7-9 and TRBJ2-7; 7 nucleotides match TRBD1. The CDR3 extends over 12 amino acids. Trimming cost V 5 bases and J 9 bases; bases outside gene matches: 7. CDR1 is SEHNR and CDR2 is FQNEAQ in the germline V gene (reference sequence).

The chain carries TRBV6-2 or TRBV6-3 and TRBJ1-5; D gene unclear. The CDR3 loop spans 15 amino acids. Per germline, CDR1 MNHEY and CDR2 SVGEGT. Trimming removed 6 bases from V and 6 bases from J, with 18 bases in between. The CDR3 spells CASSPGKGWGQPQHF. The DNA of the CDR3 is TGTGCCAGCAGCCCCGGGAAGGGCTGGGGTCAGCCCCAGCATTTT.

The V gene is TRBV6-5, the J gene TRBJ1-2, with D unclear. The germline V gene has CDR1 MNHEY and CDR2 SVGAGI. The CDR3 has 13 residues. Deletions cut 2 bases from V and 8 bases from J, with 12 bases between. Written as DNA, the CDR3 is TGTGCCAGCAGTTACGACAAATCTCAAGGCTACACCTTC. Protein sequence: CASSYDKSQGYTF.

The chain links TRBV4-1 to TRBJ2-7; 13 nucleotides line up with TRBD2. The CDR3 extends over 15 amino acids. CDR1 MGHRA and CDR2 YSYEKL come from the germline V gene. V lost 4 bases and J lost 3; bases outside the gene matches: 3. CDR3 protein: CASSRGLAGNYEQYF. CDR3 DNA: TGCGCCAGCAGCCGGGGACTAGCGGGGAACTACGAGCAGTACTTC.

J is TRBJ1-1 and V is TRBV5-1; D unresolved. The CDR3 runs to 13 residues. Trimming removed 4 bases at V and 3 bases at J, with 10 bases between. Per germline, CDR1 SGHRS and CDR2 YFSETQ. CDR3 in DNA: TGCGCCAGCAGCAACGAATGGGACACTGAAGCTTTCTTT. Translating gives CASSNEWDTEAFF.

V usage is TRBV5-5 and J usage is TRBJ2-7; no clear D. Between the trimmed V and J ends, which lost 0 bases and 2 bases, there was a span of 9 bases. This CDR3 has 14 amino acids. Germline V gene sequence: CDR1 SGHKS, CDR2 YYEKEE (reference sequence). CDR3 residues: CASSLDSPPYEQYF. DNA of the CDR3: TGTGCCAGCAGCTTGGACTCACCGCCCTACGAGCAGTACTTC.

In DNA form, the CDR3 reads TGTGCCAGCAGCTTAGCGGCGGGGTACCAAGAGACCCAGTACTTC. Translated: CASSLAAGYQETQYF. V is TRBV7-2 and J is TRBJ2-5; possibly TRBD2 for D (6 bases). Germline assignment: CDR1 SGHTA and CDR2 FQGNSA. The CDR3 consists of 15 residues. V gave up 0 bases and J gave up 0 bases, with 8 bases separating them.

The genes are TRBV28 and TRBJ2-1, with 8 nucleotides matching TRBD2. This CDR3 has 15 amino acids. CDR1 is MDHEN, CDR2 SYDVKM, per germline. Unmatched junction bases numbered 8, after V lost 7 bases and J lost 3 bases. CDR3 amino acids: CASTSTSAIYNEQFF. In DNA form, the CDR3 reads TGTGCCAGCACCTCGACTAGCGCAATCTACAATGAGCAGTTCTTC.

The CDR3 region is CASSLGLAGGPSDEQFF. The CDR3, as DNA: TGCGCCAGCAGCTTGGGACTAGCGGGAGGGCCTAGCGATGAGCAGTTCTTC. The chain uses TRBV5-1 and TRBJ2-1, with 14 bases lining up with TRBD2. The CDR3 spans 17 residues. Looked up from germline, CDR1 is SGHRS and CDR2 is YFSETQ. The V segment lost 0 bases and the J segment 8 bases; nucleotides outside the gene matches: 7.

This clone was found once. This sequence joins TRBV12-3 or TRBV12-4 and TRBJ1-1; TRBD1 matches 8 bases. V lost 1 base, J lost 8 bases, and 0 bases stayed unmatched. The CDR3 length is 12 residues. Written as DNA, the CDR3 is TGTGCCAGCAGTTTAGGGGACAGGGAAGCTTTCTTT. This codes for CASSLGDREAFF.

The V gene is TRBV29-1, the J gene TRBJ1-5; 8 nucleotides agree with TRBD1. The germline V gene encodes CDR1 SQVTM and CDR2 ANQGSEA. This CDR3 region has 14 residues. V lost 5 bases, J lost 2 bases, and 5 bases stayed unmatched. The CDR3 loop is CSVRQGSRNQPQHF. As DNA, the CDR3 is TGCAGCGTTCGACAGGGGTCGCGCAATCAGCCCCAGCATTTT.

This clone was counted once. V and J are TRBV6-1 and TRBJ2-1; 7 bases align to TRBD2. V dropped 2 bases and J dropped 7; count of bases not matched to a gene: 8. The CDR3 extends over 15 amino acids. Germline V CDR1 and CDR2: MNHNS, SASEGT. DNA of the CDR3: TGTGCCAGCAGTGAATACGTGGGAGGGCGGAATGAGCAGTTCTTC. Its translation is CASSEYVGGRNEQFF.

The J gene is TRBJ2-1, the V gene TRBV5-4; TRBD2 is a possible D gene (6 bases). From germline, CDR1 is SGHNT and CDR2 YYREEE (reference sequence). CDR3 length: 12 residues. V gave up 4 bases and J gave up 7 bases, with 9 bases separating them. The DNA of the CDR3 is TGTGCCAGCAGCGTGGACTATAATGAGCAGTTCTTC. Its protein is CASSVDYNEQFF.

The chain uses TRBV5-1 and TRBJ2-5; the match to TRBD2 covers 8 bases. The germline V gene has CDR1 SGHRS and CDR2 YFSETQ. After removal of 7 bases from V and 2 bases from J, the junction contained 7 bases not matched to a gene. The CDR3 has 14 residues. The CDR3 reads CASGAGGRQETQYF. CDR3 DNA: TGCGCCAGCGGGGCGGGAGGACGGCAAGAGACCCAGTACTTC. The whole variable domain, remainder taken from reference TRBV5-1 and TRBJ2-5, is KAGVTQTPRYLIKTRGQQVTLSCSPISGHRSVSWYQQTPGQGLQFLFEYFSETQRNKGNFPGRFSGRQFSNSRSEMNVSTLELGDSALYLCASGAGGRQETQYFGPGTRLLVL.

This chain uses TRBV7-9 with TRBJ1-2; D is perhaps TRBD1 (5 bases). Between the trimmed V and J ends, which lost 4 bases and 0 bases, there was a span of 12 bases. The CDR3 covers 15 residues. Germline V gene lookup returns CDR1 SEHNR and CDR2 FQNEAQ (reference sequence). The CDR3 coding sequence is TGTGCCAGCAGCTCAACCGGGGCAGCTAACTATGGCTACACCTTC. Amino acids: CASSSTGAANYGYTF. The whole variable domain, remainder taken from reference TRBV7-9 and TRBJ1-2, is DTGVSQNPRHKITKRGQNVTFRCDPISEHNRLYWYRQTLGQGPEFLTYFQNEAQLEKSRLLSDRFSAERPKGSFSTLEIQRTEQGDSAMYLCASSSTGAANYGYTFGSGTRLTVV.

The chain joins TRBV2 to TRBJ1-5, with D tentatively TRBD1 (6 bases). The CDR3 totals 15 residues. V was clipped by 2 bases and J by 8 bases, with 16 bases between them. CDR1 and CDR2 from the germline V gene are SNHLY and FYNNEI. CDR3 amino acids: CASSETGQPVEPQHF. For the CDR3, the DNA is TGTGCCAGCAGTGAAACCGGACAGCCCGTAGAGCCCCAGCATTTT.

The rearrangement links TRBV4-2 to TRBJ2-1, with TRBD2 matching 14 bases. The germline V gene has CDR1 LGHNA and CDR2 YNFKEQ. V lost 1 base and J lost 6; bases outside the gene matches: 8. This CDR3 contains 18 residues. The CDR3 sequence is CASSQVDGLAGGTNEQFF. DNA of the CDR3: TGTGCCAGCAGCCAAGTCGACGGACTAGCGGGAGGTACCAATGAGCAGTTCTTC.

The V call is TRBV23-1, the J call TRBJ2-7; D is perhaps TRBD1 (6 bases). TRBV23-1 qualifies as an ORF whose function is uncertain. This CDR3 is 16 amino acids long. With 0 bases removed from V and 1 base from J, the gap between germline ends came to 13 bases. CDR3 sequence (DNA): TGCGCCAGCAGTCAATCGTCGACAGGTATATCCTACGAGCAGTACTTC. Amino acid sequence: CASSQSSTGISYEQYF.

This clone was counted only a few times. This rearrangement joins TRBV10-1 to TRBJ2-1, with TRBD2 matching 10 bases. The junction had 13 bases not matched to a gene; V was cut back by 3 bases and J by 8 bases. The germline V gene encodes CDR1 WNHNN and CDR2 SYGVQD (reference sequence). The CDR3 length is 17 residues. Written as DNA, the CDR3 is TGCGCCAGCAGTGAATATGGGGCTAGCGGGAGAAGGGATGAGCAGTTCTTC. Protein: CASSEYGASGRRDEQFF.

The CDR3 loop reads CASRRTGGRNSPLHF. The CDR3 DNA follows: TGTGCCAGCAGACGAACAGGGGGTCGGAATTCACCCCTCCACTTT. The chain joins TRBV6-5 to TRBJ1-6; 8 bases agree with TRBD1. This CDR3 has 15 amino acids. V was clipped by 6 bases and J by 7 bases; unmatched bases: 8. Germline CDR1 and CDR2: MNHEY and SVGAGI.

The CDR3 is CASSLGPSSNEQFF. Here the CDR3 DNA reads TGCGCCAGCAGCTTGGGTCCCTCCTCTAATGAGCAGTTCTTC. The chain is built from TRBV5-1 and TRBJ2-1; D uncertain. Per germline, CDR1 SGHRS and CDR2 YFSETQ. The ends were cut back, 0 bases at V and 7 bases at J, with 11 bases in the middle. This CDR3 spans 14 amino acids.

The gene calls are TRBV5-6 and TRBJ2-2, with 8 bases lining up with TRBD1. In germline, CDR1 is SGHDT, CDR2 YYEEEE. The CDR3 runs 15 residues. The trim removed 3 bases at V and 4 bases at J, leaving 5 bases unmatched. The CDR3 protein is CASSSSGQGTGELFF. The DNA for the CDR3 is TGTGCCAGCAGCTCAAGCGGACAGGGCACCGGGGAGCTGTTTTTT.

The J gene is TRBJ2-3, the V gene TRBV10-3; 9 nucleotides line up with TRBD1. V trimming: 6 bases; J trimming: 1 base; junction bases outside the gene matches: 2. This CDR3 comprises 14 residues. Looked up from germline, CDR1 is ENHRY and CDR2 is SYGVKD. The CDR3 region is CAIRGQGCTDTQYF. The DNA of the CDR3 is TGTGCCATCAGGGGACAGGGTTGCACAGATACGCAGTATTTT.

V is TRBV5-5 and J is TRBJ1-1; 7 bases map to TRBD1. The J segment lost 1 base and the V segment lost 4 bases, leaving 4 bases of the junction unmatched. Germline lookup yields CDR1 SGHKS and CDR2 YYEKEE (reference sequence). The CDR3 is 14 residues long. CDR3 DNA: TGTGCCAGCAGCGGCGGGACAGCGAACACTGAAGCTTTCTTT. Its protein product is CASSGGTANTEAFF.

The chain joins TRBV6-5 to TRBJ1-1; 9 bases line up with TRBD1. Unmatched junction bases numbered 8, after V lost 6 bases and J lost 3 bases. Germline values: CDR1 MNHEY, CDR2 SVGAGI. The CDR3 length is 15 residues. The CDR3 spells CASSGEQGADTEAFF. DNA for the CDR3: TGTGCCAGCAGCGGGGAACAGGGGGCAGACACTGAAGCTTTCTTT.

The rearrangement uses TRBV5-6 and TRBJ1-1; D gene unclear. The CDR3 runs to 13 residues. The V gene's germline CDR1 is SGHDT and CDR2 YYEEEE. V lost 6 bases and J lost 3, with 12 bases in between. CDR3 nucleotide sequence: TGTGCCAGCAAAACCGGAGGGTACACTGAAGCTTTCTTT. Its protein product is CASKTGGYTEAFF.

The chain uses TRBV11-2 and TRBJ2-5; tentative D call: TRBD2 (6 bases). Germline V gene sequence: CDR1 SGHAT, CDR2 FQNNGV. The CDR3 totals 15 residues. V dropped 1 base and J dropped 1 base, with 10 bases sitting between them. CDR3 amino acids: CASSLVAGIQETQYF. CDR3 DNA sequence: TGTGCCAGCAGCTTAGTGGCGGGAATCCAAGAGACCCAGTACTTC.

CDR3 coding DNA: TGTGCCAGCGGATTCGGTAGCGAGCAGTACTTC. Its protein is CASGFGSEQYF. The rearrangement uses TRBV27 and TRBJ2-7; D is unclear. This CDR3 contains 11 residues. V was trimmed by 8 bases and J by 6 bases, leaving 11 bases between them. The germline V gene has CDR1 MNHEY and CDR2 SMNVEV (reference sequence).